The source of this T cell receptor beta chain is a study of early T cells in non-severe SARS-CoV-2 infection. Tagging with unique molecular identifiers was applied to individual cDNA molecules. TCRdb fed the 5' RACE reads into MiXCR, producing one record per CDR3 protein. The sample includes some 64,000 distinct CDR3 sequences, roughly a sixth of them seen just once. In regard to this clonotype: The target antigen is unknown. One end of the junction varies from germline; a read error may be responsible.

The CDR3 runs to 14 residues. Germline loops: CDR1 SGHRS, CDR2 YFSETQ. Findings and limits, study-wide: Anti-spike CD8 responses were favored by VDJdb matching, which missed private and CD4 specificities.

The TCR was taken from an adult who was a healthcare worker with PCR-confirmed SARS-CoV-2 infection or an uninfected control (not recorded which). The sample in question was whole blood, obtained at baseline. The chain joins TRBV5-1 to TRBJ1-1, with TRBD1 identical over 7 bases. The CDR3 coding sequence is TGCGCCAGCAGCCGGGAACAGGGGAACGCTGAAGCTTTCTTT. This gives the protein CASSREQGNAEAFF.